This TCR beta chain stems from a study of CD8+CD57+ T cells in acquired aplastic anemia. Study in general: Sorted CD4+ and CD8+ cells yielded about 3.1 ug of DNA on average. Healthy-donor CD4+ cells averaged about 11 million reads.

V lost 6 bases and J lost 0, with 18 bases in between. CDR1 DFQATT and CDR2 SNEGSKA come from the germline V gene (reference sequence). The CDR3 has 16 amino acids. TCR beta VDJ and CDR3 profiles were obtained from a genomic DNA template. One entry per CDR3 protein results from TCRdb running MiXCR on the reads. The profile shows around 150,000 distinct CDR3 sequences, approximately 41% of them singletons. This clonotype was detected ten times or more. Its specificity is not known. General study results and limits: The CD8+ Simpson's diversity of patients and controls was not significantly different. Patients had roughly 29 CD8+ CDR3 sequences in common with controls (the shared set).

The chain recombines TRBV20-1 with TRBJ2-4, with TRBD1 as a possible D gene (5 bases). Input material: sorted CD4+, CD8+, or CD8+CD57+ T cells (not recorded which) from PBMCs. The sequence came from a human donor in good health, serving as a control. The chain's CDR3 is CSAWGGTLGAKNIQYF. CDR3 nucleotides: TGCAGTGCGTGGGGCGGAACGCTTGGAGCCAAAAACATTCAGTACTTC.